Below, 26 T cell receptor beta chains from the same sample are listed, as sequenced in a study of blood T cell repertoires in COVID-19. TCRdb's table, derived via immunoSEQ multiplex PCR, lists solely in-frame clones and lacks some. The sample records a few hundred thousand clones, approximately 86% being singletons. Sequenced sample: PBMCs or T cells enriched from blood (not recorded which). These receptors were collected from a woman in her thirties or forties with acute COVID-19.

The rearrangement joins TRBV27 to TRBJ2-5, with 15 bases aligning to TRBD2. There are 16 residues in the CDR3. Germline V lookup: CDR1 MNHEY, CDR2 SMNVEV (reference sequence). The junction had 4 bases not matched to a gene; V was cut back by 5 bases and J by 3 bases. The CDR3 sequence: CASSTRTSGREETQYF. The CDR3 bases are TGTGCCAGCAGTACCCGGACTAGCGGGAGGGAAGAGACCCAGTACTTC.

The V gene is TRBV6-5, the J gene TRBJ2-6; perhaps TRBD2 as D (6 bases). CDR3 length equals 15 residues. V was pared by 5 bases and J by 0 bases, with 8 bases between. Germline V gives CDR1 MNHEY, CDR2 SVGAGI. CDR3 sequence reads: CASSHGGSGANVLTF. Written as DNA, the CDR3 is TGTGCCAGCAGTCACGGGGGCTCTGGGGCCAACGTCCTGACTTTC.

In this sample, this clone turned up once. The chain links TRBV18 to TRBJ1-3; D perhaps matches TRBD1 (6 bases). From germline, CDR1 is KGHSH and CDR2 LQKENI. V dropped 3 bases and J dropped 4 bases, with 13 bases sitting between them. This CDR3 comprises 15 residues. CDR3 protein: CASSPNTGSGNTIYF. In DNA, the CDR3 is TGTGCCAGCTCACCCAATACAGGGTCGGGAAACACCATATATTTT.

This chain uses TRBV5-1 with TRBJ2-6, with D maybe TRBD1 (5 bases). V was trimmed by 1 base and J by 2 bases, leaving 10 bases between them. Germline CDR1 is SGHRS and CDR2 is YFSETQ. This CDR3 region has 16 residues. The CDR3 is CASSLNARAGANVLTF. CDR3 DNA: TGCGCCAGCAGCTTGAACGCCAGGGCTGGGGCCAACGTCCTGACTTTC.

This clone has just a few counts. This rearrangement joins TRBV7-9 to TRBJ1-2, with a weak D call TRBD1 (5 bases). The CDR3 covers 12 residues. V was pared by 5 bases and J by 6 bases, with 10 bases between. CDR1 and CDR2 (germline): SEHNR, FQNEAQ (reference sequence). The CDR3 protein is CASSGAYDGYTF. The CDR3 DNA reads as TGTGCCAGCAGCGGGGCGTACGATGGCTACACCTTC.

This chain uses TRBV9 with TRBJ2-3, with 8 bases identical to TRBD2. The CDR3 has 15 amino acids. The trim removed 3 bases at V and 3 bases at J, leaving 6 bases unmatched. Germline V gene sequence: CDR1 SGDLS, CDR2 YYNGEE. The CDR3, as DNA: TGTGCCAGCAGCGAAGCAGCGGGAGCTACAGATACGCAGTATTTT. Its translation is CASSEAAGATDTQYF.

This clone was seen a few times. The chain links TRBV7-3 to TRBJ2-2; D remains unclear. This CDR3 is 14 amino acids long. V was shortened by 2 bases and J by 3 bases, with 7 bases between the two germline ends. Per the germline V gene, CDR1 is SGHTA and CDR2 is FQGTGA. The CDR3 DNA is TGTGCCAGCAGCTTATTTTTAGACACCGGGGAGCTGTTTTTT. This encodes CASSLFLDTGELFF.

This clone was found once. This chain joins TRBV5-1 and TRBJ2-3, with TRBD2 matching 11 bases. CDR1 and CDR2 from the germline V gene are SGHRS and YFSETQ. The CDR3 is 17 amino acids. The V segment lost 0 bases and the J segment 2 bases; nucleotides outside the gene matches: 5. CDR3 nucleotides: TGCGCCAGCAGCTTGGCGTTAGCGGGAGGGGCCACAGATACGCAGTATTTT. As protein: CASSLALAGGATDTQYF. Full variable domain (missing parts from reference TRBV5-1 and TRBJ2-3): KAGVTQTPRYLIKTRGQQVTLSCSPISGHRSVSWYQQTPGQGLQFLFEYFSETQRNKGNFPGRFSGRQFSNSRSEMNVSTLELGDSALYLCASSLALAGGATDTQYFGPGTRLTVL.

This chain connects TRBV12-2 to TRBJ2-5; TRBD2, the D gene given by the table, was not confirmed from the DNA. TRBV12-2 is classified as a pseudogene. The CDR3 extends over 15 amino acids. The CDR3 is CASRPRGAVQETQYF. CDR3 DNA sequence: TGTGCAAGTCGCCCGCGGGGGGCAGTTCAAGAGACCCAGTACTTC.

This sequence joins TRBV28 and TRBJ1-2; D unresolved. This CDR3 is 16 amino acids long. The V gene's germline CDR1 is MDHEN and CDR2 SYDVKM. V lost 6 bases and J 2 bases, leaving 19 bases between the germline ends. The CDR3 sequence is CASRSPRDKTNYGYTF. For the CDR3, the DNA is TGTGCCAGCAGATCGCCCCGGGATAAGACGAACTATGGCTACACCTTC.

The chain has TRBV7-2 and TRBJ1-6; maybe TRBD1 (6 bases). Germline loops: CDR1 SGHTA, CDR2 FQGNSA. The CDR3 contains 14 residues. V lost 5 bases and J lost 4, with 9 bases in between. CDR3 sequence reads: CASSTQGYNSPLHF. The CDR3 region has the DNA TGTGCCAGCAGCACTCAGGGGTATAATTCACCCCTCCACTTT. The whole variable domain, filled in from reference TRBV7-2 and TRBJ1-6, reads GAGVSQSPSNKVTEKGKDVELRCDPISGHTALYWYRQSLGQGLEFLIYFQGNSAPDKSGLPSDRFSAERTGGSVSTLTIQRTQQEDSAVYLCASSTQGYNSPLHFGNGTRLTVT.

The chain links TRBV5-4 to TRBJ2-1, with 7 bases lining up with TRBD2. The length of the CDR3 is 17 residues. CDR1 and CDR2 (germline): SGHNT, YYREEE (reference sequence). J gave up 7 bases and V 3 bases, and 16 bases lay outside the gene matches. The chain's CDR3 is CASSYSTLGGRKNEQFF. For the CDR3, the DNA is TGTGCCAGCAGCTACTCCACCCTGGGGGGGAGAAAGAATGAGCAGTTCTTC.

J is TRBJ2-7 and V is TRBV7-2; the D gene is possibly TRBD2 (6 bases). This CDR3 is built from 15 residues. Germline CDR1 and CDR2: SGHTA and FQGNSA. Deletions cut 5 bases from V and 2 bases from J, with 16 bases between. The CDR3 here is CASSPGTATTYEQYF. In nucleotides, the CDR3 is TGTGCCAGCAGCCCCGGGACTGCCACCACCTACGAGCAGTACTTC.

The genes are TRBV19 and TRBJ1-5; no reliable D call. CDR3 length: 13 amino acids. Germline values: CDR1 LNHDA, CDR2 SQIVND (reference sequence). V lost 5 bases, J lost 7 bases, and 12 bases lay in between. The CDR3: CASSVGVWQPQHF. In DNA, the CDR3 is TGTGCCAGTAGTGTCGGGGTTTGGCAGCCCCAGCATTTT.

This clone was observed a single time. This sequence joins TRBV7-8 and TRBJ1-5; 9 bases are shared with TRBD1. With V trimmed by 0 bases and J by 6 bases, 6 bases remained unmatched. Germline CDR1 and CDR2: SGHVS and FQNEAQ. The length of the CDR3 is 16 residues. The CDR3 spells CASSLAETGGGQPQHF. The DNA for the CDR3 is TGTGCCAGCAGCTTAGCAGAGACAGGGGGAGGTCAGCCCCAGCATTTT.

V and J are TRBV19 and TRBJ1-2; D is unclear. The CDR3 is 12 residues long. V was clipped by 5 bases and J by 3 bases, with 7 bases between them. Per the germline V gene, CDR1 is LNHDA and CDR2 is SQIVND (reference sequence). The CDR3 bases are TGTGCCAGTAGTCCCTTAGACTATGGCTACACCTTC. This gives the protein CASSPLDYGYTF. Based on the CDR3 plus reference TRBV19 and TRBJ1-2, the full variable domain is DGGITQSPKYLFRKEGQNVTLSCEQNLNHDAMYWYRQDPGQGLRLIYYSQIVNDFQKGDIAEGYSVSREKKESFPLTVTSAQKNPTAFYLCASSPLDYGYTFGSGTRLTVV.

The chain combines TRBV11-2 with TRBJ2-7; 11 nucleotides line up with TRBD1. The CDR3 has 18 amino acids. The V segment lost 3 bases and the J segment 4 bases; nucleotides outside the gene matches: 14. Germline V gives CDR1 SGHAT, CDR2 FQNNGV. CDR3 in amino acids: CASSFLGGQGVIGYEQYF. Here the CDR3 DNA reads TGTGCCAGCAGCTTCTTGGGGGGACAGGGGGTGATCGGGTACGAGCAGTACTTC.

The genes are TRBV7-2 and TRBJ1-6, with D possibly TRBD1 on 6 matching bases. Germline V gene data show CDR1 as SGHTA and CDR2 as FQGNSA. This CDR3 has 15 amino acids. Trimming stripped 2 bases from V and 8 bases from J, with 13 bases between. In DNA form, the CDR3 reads TGTGCCAGCAGCTTACAGGGGACGCTTGATTCACCCCTCCACTTT. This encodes CASSLQGTLDSPLHF.

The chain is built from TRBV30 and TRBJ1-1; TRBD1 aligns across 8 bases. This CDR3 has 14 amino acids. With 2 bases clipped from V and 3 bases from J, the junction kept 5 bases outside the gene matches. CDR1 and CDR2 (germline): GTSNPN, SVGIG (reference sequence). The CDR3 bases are TGTGCCTGGAGTCCTGGACAGGGACACACTGAAGCTTTCTTT. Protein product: CAWSPGQGHTEAFF.

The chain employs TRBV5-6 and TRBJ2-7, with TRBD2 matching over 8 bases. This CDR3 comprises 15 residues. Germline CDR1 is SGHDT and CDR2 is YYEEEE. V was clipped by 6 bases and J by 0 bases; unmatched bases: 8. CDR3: CASTGGLGSSYEQYF. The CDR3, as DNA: TGTGCCAGCACCGGGGGACTAGGTAGCTCCTACGAGCAGTACTTC.

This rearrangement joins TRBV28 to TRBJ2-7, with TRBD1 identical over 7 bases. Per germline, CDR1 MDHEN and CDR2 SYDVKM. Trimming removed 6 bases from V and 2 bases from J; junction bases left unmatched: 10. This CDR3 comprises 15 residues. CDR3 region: CASSHFRQGAYEQYF. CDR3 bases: TGTGCCAGCAGCCATTTCCGGCAGGGGGCCTACGAGCAGTACTTC.

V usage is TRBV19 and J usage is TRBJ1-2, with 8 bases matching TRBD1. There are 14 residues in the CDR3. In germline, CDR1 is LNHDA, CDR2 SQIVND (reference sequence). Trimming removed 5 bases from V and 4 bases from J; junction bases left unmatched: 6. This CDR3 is CASSPWDRIYGYTF. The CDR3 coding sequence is TGTGCCAGTAGTCCCTGGGACAGGATCTATGGCTACACCTTC.

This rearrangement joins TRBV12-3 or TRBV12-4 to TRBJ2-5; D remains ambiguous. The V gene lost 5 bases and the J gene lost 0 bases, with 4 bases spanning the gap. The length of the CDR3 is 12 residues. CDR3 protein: CASSLHQETQYF. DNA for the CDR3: TGTGCCAGCAGTCTACACCAAGAGACCCAGTACTTC.

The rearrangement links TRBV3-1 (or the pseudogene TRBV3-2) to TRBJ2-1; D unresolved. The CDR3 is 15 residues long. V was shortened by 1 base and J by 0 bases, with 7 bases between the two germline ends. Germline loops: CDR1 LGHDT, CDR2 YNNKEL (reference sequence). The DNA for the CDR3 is TGTGCCAGCAGCCAAGCGTCTAGCTCCTACAATGAGCAGTTCTTC. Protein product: CASSQASSSYNEQFF.

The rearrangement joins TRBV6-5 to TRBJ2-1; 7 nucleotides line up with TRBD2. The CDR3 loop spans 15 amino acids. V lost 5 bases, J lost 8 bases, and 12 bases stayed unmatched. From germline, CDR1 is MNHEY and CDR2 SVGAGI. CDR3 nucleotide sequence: TGTGCCAGCAGTCCGGAGGGGCGGGGGTTGGATGAGCAGTTCTTC. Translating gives CASSPEGRGLDEQFF.

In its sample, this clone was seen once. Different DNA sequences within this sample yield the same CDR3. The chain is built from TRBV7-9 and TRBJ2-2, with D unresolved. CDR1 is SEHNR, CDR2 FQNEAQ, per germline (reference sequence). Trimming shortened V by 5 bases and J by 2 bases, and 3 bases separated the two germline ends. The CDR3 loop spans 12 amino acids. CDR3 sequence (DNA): TGTGCCAGCAGCCCTAACACCGGGGAGCTGTTTTTT. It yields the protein CASSPNTGELFF.